The 20 T cell receptor beta chains below come from one sample, sequenced in a study of T cells in Graves' hyperthyroidism and ophthalmopathy. Researchers amplified the TCR beta CDR3 regions from RNA transcripts. The TCR CDR3 was amplified in a first-round RT-PCR using the HTBI primer set. TCRdb ran MiXCR on the multiplex PCR reads and lists one entry per CDR3 protein. Of about 400,000 distinct CDR3 sequences in the sample, approximately 16% are singletons; the top ten hold roughly a fifth. The specimen was blood. The receptors come from a woman aged 55-69 years with Graves' ophthalmopathy.

This clonotype was detected many times. The chain joins TRBV18 to TRBJ2-1, with 15 nucleotides matching TRBD2. The germline CDR1 and CDR2 sequences are KGHSH and LQKENI. The CDR3 sequence is 16 residues long. With V trimmed by 4 bases and J by 6 bases, 4 bases remained unmatched. CDR3 sequence reads: CASSLLGLAGGNEQFF. The CDR3 nucleotides are TGTGCCAGCTCACTACTGGGACTAGCGGGAGGCAATGAGCAGTTCTTC. Together with reference TRBV18 and TRBJ2-1, the CDR3 gives the full variable domain: NAGVMQNPRHLVRRRGQEARLRCSPMKGHSHVYWYRQLPEEGLKFMVYLQKENIIDESGMPKERFSAEFPKEGPSILRIQQVVRGDSAAYFCASSLLGLAGGNEQFFGPGTRLTVL.

This clonotype was counted between two and nine times. V gene TRBV5-1 combines with J gene TRBJ1-6; D remains ambiguous. V lost 1 base, J lost 9 bases, and 14 bases lay in between. The CDR3 spans 15 residues. Germline V gene lookup returns CDR1 SGHRS and CDR2 YFSETQ. In nucleotides, the CDR3 is TGCGCCAGCAGCTTGACAGCCACCAGAGGTTCACCCCTCCACTTT. Encoded protein: CASSLTATRGSPLHF.

This clonotype was observed at least ten times. V and J are TRBV24-1 and TRBJ2-1; 8 nucleotides align to TRBD1. The germline V gene has CDR1 KGHDR and CDR2 SFDVKD. V lost 3 bases, J lost 1 base, and 4 bases stayed unmatched. This CDR3 spans 16 amino acids. The CDR3 sequence is CATSDRTGSSYNEQFF. The CDR3 region has the DNA TGTGCCACCAGTGATCGGACAGGGTCATCCTACAATGAGCAGTTCTTC.

This clonotype was observed many times. The chain links TRBV15 to TRBJ1-1, with 7 positions matching TRBD1. J was trimmed by 0 bases and V by 2 bases; bases with no gene match: 6. The CDR3 loop spans 16 amino acids. The germline gives CDR1 LNHNV, CDR2 YYDKDF (reference sequence). The CDR3 loop is CATSRQGGSLNTEAFF. CDR3 DNA sequence: TGTGCCACCAGCAGACAAGGGGGCAGCTTGAACACTGAAGCTTTCTTT.

The sample holds a few counts of this clonotype. Germline is not matched at one junction end, which may reflect a read error. V gene TRBV5-1 combines with J gene TRBJ1-6; 7 nucleotides line up with TRBD1. The CDR3 contains 15 residues. Germline assignment: CDR1 SGHRS and CDR2 YFSETQ. The CDR3 nucleotides read TGTGCCAGCAGCTCACGGAACAGGGGCAATTCACCCCTCCACTTT. Its protein is CASSSRNRGNSPLHF.

In this sample, this clonotype turned up many times. This chain links TRBV20-1 with TRBJ2-7, with D possibly matching TRBD2 (5 bases). Trimming shortened V by 6 bases and J by 0 bases, and 12 bases separated the two germline ends. The CDR3 extends over 13 amino acids. CDR1 is DFQATT, CDR2 SNEGSKA, per germline (reference sequence). CDR3 protein: CSANLGSSYEQYF. DNA for the CDR3: TGCAGTGCAAATCTAGGGAGCTCCTACGAGCAGTACTTC.

This rearrangement joins TRBV7-2 to TRBJ2-1; TRBD1 is a possible D gene (6 bases). Trimming took off 5 bases at V and 6 bases at J, with 14 bases between the two ends. The CDR3 extends over 14 amino acids. CDR1 and CDR2 (germline): SGHTA, FQGNSA. The CDR3 sequence is CASSSTGIRNEQFF. The CDR3 coding sequence is TGTGCCAGCAGCAGCACAGGGATCCGCAATGAGCAGTTCTTC.

This clonotype was observed a few times. The rearrangement joins TRBV5-4 to TRBJ2-3; TRBD1 aligns across 10 bases. CDR1 SGHNT and CDR2 YYREEE come from the germline V gene (reference sequence). CDR3 length equals 18 residues. V shed 0 bases, J shed 3 bases, and the junction held 10 bases outside the gene matches. The DNA for the CDR3 is TGTGCCAGCAGCTTGGCTACGGGGACAGGGGCTTTAACAGATACGCAGTATTTT. Its protein product is CASSLATGTGALTDTQYF.

This clonotype was recorded at least ten times. V is TRBV7-6 and J is TRBJ2-2; TRBD2 agrees at 10 bases. Trimming cost V 5 bases and J 6 bases; bases outside gene matches: 9. The CDR3 has 16 amino acids. Germline CDR1 reads SGHVS; CDR2 reads FNYEAQ. The CDR3 here is CASSTSGTSVPGELFF. CDR3 DNA sequence: TGTGCCAGCAGCACCTCCGGGACTAGCGTCCCCGGGGAGCTGTTTTTT.

This clonotype was seen repeatedly, ten times or more. V gene TRBV7-3 combines with J gene TRBJ2-3; no definite D call. Trimming removed 5 bases at V and 7 bases at J, with 13 bases between. CDR3 length equals 13 residues. In germline, CDR1 is SGHTA, CDR2 FQGTGA. CDR3 DNA: TGTGCCAGCAGCAACGACCCTTCACATACGCAGTATTTT. Its translation is CASSNDPSHTQYF.

This clonotype has at least ten counts. This sequence joins TRBV6-1 and TRBJ1-1; weak D call: TRBD1 (6 bases). CDR1 MNHNS and CDR2 SASEGT come from the germline V gene. There are 14 residues in the CDR3. Between the trimmed V and J ends, which lost 9 bases and 6 bases, there was a span of 20 bases. DNA of the CDR3: TGTGCCAGTCAAGGGGCCAGGGGTAGGGCTGAAGCTTTCTTT. Translating it yields CASQGARGRAEAFF.

The rearrangement links TRBV12-3 or TRBV12-4 to TRBJ1-3; no reliable D call. V dropped 3 bases and J dropped 8 bases, with 11 bases sitting between them. The CDR3 sequence is 13 residues long. The CDR3 is CASSLTRTDTIYF. Written as DNA, the CDR3 is TGTGCCAGCAGTTTGACAAGGACGGACACCATATATTTT.

The chain employs TRBV27 and TRBJ1-5, with D unresolved. Per germline, CDR1 MNHEY and CDR2 SMNVEV (reference sequence). Trimming removed 6 bases from V and 6 bases from J, with 12 bases in between. This CDR3 is built from 13 residues. The CDR3 DNA follows: TGTGCCAGCAGCCTACATACCGGTCAGCCCCAGCATTTT. This translates into CASSLHTGQPQHF.

This clonotype showed up just a few times. The rearrangement links TRBV5-1 to TRBJ2-7; possibly TRBD1 or TRBD2 for D (6 bases each). V gave up 0 bases and J gave up 1 base, with 11 bases separating them. CDR1 SGHRS and CDR2 YFSETQ come from the germline V gene. This CDR3 spans 15 amino acids. DNA for the CDR3: TGCGCCAGCAGCTTGGCAACAGGGAGGTCCTACGAGCAGTACTTC. As protein: CASSLATGRSYEQYF.

J is TRBJ1-5 and V is TRBV28, with TRBD1 as a possible D gene (5 bases). Trimming shortened V by 5 bases and J by 4 bases, and 18 bases separated the two germline ends. The CDR3 length is 16 residues. In germline, CDR1 is MDHEN, CDR2 SYDVKM. The CDR3: CASSTPGGLGNQPQHF. CDR3 nucleotide sequence: TGTGCCAGCAGTACCCCCGGGGGATTGGGGAATCAGCCCCAGCATTTT.

This clonotype occurred a few times. The gene calls are TRBV27 and TRBJ2-2; possible D gene TRBD2, 6 bases. Germline assignment: CDR1 MNHEY and CDR2 SMNVEV (reference sequence). The CDR3 sequence is 16 residues long. V lost 3 bases and J 6 bases, leaving 17 bases between the germline ends. CDR3 nucleotides: TGTGCCAGCAGTTTCGCGGGACTTGTGGGACCCGGGGAGCTGTTTTTT. It codes for CASSFAGLVGPGELFF.

Concerning this clonotype: Its ends do not fully match the called genes, so a read error is possible. The chain joins TRBV6-2 or TRBV6-3 to TRBJ1-6; D possibly corresponds to TRBD1 (6 bases). The CDR3 extends over 13 amino acids. Germline V gene lookup returns CDR1 MNHEY and CDR2 SVGEGT. CDR3 sequence (DNA): TGTGCCAGCACCGAGGAGGGGGACTCACCCCTCCGCTTT. Its protein is CASTEEGDSPLRF.

The chain is built from TRBV20-1 and TRBJ1-6, with TRBD1 matching over 8 bases. V shed 3 bases and J 6 bases; nucleotides not matched to a gene: 4. The CDR3 extends over 14 amino acids. Per germline, CDR1 DFQATT and CDR2 SNEGSKA (reference sequence). The chain's CDR3 is CSARGQGANSPLHF. CDR3 nucleotide sequence: TGCAGTGCTAGGGGGCAGGGGGCTAATTCACCCCTCCACTTT.

Only a few counts were recorded for this clonotype. V gene TRBV3-1 combines with J gene TRBJ2-3, with 7 bases fitting TRBD2. CDR1 is LGHDT, CDR2 YNNKEL, per germline (reference sequence). J was trimmed by 6 bases and V by 8 bases; bases with no gene match: 8. The CDR3 loop spans 13 amino acids. The CDR3 protein is CASGTGGGDTQYF. The CDR3 DNA is TGTGCCAGCGGGACGGGAGGAGGGGATACGCAGTATTTT.

V gene TRBV9 combines with J gene TRBJ2-1, with TRBD2 matching over 9 bases. This CDR3 has 17 residues. With 0 bases clipped from V and 5 bases from J, the junction kept 9 bases outside the gene matches. Germline CDR1 reads SGDLS; CDR2 reads YYNGEE. The CDR3 DNA follows: TGTGCCAGCAGCGTAGCCCCCACTAGCGGGTCCAACAATGAGCAGTTCTTC. It yields the protein CASSVAPTSGSNNEQFF.